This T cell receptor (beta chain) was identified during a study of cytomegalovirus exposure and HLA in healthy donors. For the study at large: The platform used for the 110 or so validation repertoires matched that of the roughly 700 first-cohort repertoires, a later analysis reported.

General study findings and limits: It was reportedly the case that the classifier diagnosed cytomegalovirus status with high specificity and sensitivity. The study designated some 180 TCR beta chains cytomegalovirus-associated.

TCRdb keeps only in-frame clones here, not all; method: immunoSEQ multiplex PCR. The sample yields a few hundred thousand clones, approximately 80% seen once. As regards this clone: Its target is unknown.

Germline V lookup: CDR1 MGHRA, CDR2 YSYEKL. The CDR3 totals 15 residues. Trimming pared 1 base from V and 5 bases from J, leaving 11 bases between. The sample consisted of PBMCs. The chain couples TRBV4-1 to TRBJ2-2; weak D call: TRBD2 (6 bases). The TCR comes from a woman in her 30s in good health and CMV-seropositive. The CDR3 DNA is TGCGCCAGCAGCCAAGGTCCTGGAGGGACCGGGGAGCTGTTTTTT. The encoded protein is CASSQGPGGTGELFF.